Below, 28 T cell receptor beta chains from the same sample are listed, as sequenced in a study of blood T cell repertoires in COVID-19. Generated by immunoSEQ multiplex PCR, the TCRdb table keeps only in-frame clones and is missing some. The sample lists approximately 270,000 clones; about 85% were seen once. The sequenced sample consisted of peripheral blood. The source of these receptors is a young man with active or convalescent COVID-19.

The gene calls are TRBV2 and TRBJ2-5; 9 bases are a match to TRBD1. V shed 4 bases, J shed 5 bases, and the junction held 8 bases outside the gene matches. Germline CDR1 and CDR2: SNHLY and FYNNEI. The CDR3 consists of 15 residues. The DNA of the CDR3 is TGTGCCAGCAGTGGTGACAGGGGGAACTTTGAGACCCAGTACTTC. Its protein is CASSGDRGNFETQYF.

This clone was seen once. This chain links TRBV13 with TRBJ1-3; 10 nucleotides align to TRBD1. This CDR3 has 19 amino acids. Germline CDR1 is PRHDT and CDR2 is FYEKMQ (reference sequence). Losses at the gene ends were 5 bases for V and 2 bases for J; bases not matched to a gene: 15. CDR3 DNA: TGTGCCAGCAGCCCTCTTGTCGGGACAGGGGAAGTCCCTGGAAACACCATATATTTT. Amino acid sequence: CASSPLVGTGEVPGNTIYF.

The V gene is TRBV7-2, the J gene TRBJ2-1; a weak D match, TRBD2 (7 bases). The CDR3 contains 14 residues. V was pared by 5 bases and J by 15 bases, with 23 bases between. Germline values: CDR1 SGHTA, CDR2 FQGNSA. In nucleotides, the CDR3 is TGTGCCAGCAGCCCCCGGGGGGCGGAAGAGGGGTGGTTCTTC. Translating it yields CASSPRGAEEGWFF.

The CDR3 is CASSLGQGATYEQYF. The CDR3 coding sequence is TGTGCCAGCAGTTTGGGGCAGGGGGCTACCTACGAGCAGTACTTC. V is TRBV27 and J is TRBJ2-7, with 8 bases aligning to TRBD1. This CDR3 is built from 15 residues. Germline CDR1 MNHEY, CDR2 SMNVEV (reference sequence). With 3 bases clipped from V and 2 bases from J, the junction kept 6 bases outside the gene matches.

The CDR3 spells CASSMDRGNQPQHF. The CDR3, as DNA: TGTGCCAGTAGTATGGACAGGGGCAATCAGCCCCAGCATTTT. The chain has TRBV19 and TRBJ1-5, with TRBD1 identical over 8 bases. The CDR3 runs to 14 residues. With 3 bases clipped from V and 2 bases from J, the junction kept 0 bases outside the gene matches. In germline, CDR1 is LNHDA, CDR2 SQIVND (reference sequence).

This clone was seen repeatedly, ten times or more. The rearrangement uses TRBV5-8 and TRBJ2-1; TRBD2 matches at 7 bases. The V gene's germline CDR1 is SGHTS and CDR2 YDEGEE. The CDR3 is 14 residues long. V shed 4 bases, J shed 5 bases, and the junction held 6 bases outside the gene matches. The CDR3 sequence: CASSRGEVDNEQFF. The CDR3 region has the DNA TGTGCCAGCAGCCGGGGGGAGGTTGACAATGAGCAGTTCTTC.

The CDR3, as DNA: TGTGCCAGCAGCTTAAGGGGTCCAGGGGAAAATGGAAACACCATATATTTT. The encoded protein is CASSLRGPGENGNTIYF. This chain links TRBV7-6 with TRBJ1-3; maybe TRBD1 (6 bases). This CDR3 has 17 residues. Germline V gene sequence: CDR1 SGHVS, CDR2 FNYEAQ. The germline V and J ends were trimmed by 2 bases and 3 bases, with 17 bases remaining between them. Full variable domain (missing parts from reference TRBV7-6 and TRBJ1-3): GAGVSQSPRYKVTKRGQDVALRCDPISGHVSLYWYRQALGQGPEFLTYFNYEAQQDKSGLPNDRFSAERPEGSISTLTIQRTEQRDSAMYRCASSLRGPGENGNTIYFGEGSWLTVV.

This clone was found a few times. The chain recombines TRBV5-1 with TRBJ1-1; D is uncertain. The CDR3 runs 13 residues. Germline V gives CDR1 SGHRS, CDR2 YFSETQ. V was trimmed by 3 bases and J by 1 base, leaving 7 bases between them. The CDR3 sequence: CASSSEGNTEAFF. The CDR3 region has the DNA TGCGCCAGCAGCTCGGAGGGGAACACTGAAGCTTTCTTT.

This clone was recorded at least ten times. V gene TRBV6-2 or TRBV6-3 combines with J gene TRBJ2-2; 12 nucleotides match TRBD2. V shed 5 bases, J shed 0 bases, and the junction held 7 bases outside the gene matches. The CDR3 spans 18 residues. CDR1 is MNHEY, CDR2 SVGEGT, per germline. The CDR3 DNA follows: TGTGCCAGCAGTCATCTAGCGGGAGGGACCGCGAACACCGGGGAGCTGTTTTTT. Protein product: CASSHLAGGTANTGELFF.

The V call is TRBV10-3, the J call TRBJ1-4, with TRBD1 matching over 7 bases. The CDR3 runs to 11 residues. The V and J ends lost 10 bases and 8 bases, in that order; junction bases with no gene match: 4. Per germline, CDR1 ENHRY and CDR2 SYGVKD. CDR3 amino acids: CATAGGEKLFF. The CDR3, as DNA: TGTGCCACAGCAGGGGGGGAAAAACTGTTTTTT.

The chain has TRBV7-2 and TRBJ2-7, with D maybe TRBD2 (5 bases). CDR1 and CDR2 (germline): SGHTA, FQGNSA. Trimming left V 1 base short and J 0 bases short, with 13 bases between. The CDR3 extends over 16 amino acids. In DNA, the CDR3 is TGTGCCAGCAGCTTAGACCCGGGAACCCTCTCCTACGAGCAGTACTTC. Its protein is CASSLDPGTLSYEQYF.

CDR3 sequence: CAIRGQGEKETQYF. The CDR3 coding sequence is TGTGCCATCAGAGGACAGGGGGAGAAAGAGACCCAGTACTTC. The V gene is TRBV10-3, the J gene TRBJ2-5; TRBD1 aligns across 10 bases. CDR1 is ENHRY and CDR2 is SYGVKD in the germline V gene. The CDR3 spans 14 residues. With V trimmed by 6 bases and J by 3 bases, 4 bases remained unmatched.

This sequence joins TRBV21-1 and TRBJ1-1; the table gives TRBD1 as D, unverified against the DNA. TRBV21-1 represents a pseudogene. This CDR3 comprises 14 residues. CDR3: CASSKEGAYTEAFF. CDR3 nucleotide sequence: TGTGCCAGCAGCAAAGAGGGGGCTTACACTGAAGCTTTCTTT.

This clone occurred once. The V and J genes are TRBV11-1 and TRBJ2-7; D is unresolved. The CDR3 sequence is 14 residues long. In germline, CDR1 is SGHAT, CDR2 FQDESV (reference sequence). The V end lost 5 bases, the J end lost 0 bases, and 11 bases lay between the germline ends. Written as DNA, the CDR3 is TGTGCCAGCAGCCCTGGGCAGACCTCCTACGAGCAGTACTTC. Translation gives CASSPGQTSYEQYF.

This chain joins TRBV28 and TRBJ1-2, with D unclear. From germline, CDR1 is MDHEN and CDR2 SYDVKM. V was shortened by 5 bases and J by 5 bases, with 15 bases between the two germline ends. The CDR3 extends over 14 amino acids. CDR3 in amino acids: CASSPAPKPYGYTF. The CDR3 nucleotides are TGTGCCAGCAGTCCCGCGCCGAAACCTTATGGCTACACCTTC.

The chain has TRBV6-5 and TRBJ1-6, with D possibly matching TRBD1 (6 bases). In germline, CDR1 is MNHEY, CDR2 SVGAGI. The CDR3 sequence is 15 residues long. Trimming shortened V by 8 bases and J by 8 bases, and 19 bases separated the two germline ends. CDR3 loop: CASRERGGPHSPLHF. As DNA, the CDR3 is TGTGCCAGCCGAGAGAGGGGGGGACCGCATTCACCCCTCCACTTT.

The chain's CDR3 is CASSIGTPYYEQYF. CDR3 coding DNA: TGTGCCAGTAGTATCGGGACACCGTACTACGAGCAGTACTTC. V gene TRBV19 combines with J gene TRBJ2-7, with TRBD1 as a possible D gene (6 bases). The CDR3 is 14 amino acids. With 3 bases removed from V and 3 bases from J, the gap between germline ends came to 12 bases. Germline V gives CDR1 LNHDA, CDR2 SQIVND (reference sequence).

The chain couples TRBV2 to TRBJ1-2, with D perhaps matching TRBD1 (5 bases). Looked up from germline, CDR1 is SNHLY and CDR2 is FYNNEI. The CDR3 totals 15 residues. The V gene lost 3 bases and the J gene lost 4 bases, with 15 bases spanning the gap. DNA of the CDR3: TGTGCCAGCAGTGAGGCCCCAGGGCTAATCTATGGCTACACCTTC. Translated, it gives CASSEAPGLIYGYTF.

This rearrangement joins TRBV2 to TRBJ1-1; the D gene is possibly TRBD1 (5 bases). With 8 bases removed from V and 3 bases from J, the gap between germline ends came to 16 bases. CDR1 is SNHLY, CDR2 FYNNEI, per germline. This CDR3 is built from 14 residues. CDR3 sequence (DNA): TGTGCCAGCCTCAAAGGTCGGGGGTACACTGAAGCTTTCTTT. Protein product: CASLKGRGYTEAFF. Using reference TRBV2 and TRBJ1-1 for the parts outside the CDR3, the full variable domain is EPEVTQTPSHQVTQMGQEVILRCVPISNHLYFYWYRQILGQKVEFLVSFYNNEISEKSEIFDDQFSVERPDGSNFTLKIRSTKLEDSAMYFCASLKGRGYTEAFFGQGTRLTVV.

This rearrangement joins TRBV19 to TRBJ1-2; a weak D match, TRBD1 (5 bases). Trimming shortened V by 2 bases and J by 6 bases, and 10 bases separated the two germline ends. This CDR3 has 13 amino acids. CDR1 LNHDA and CDR2 SQIVND come from the germline V gene (reference sequence). CDR3 in amino acids: CASSIRGANGYTF. CDR3 nucleotide sequence: TGTGCCAGTAGTATACGCGGGGCCAATGGCTACACCTTC.

This clone was picked up many times. This rearrangement joins TRBV6-2 or TRBV6-3 to TRBJ2-7; no definite D call. V dropped 4 bases and J dropped 0 bases, with 10 bases sitting between them. The CDR3 length is 14 residues. CDR1 MNHEY and CDR2 SVGEGT come from the germline V gene. CDR3 DNA: TGTGCCAGCAGTTTAGCAATGAGCTCCTACGAGCAGTACTTC. The encoded protein is CASSLAMSSYEQYF.

The rearrangement links TRBV25-1 to TRBJ1-1; TRBD1 matches at 8 bases. The CDR3 consists of 14 residues. Unmatched junction bases numbered 10, after V lost 3 bases and J lost 10 bases. The germline gives CDR1 MGHDK, CDR2 SYGVNS. The CDR3 bases are TGTGCCAGCAGTGAGTCCAGGGGGCCTGGGTTAGCTTTCTTT. Its protein is CASSESRGPGLAFF.

The V and J genes are TRBV15 and TRBJ2-5; 7 bases fit TRBD1. Trimming at V came to 2 bases and at J to 5 bases, leaving 14 bases not matched to a gene. The CDR3 runs to 17 residues. The germline V gene encodes CDR1 LNHNV and CDR2 YYDKDF (reference sequence). CDR3 sequence: CATSRPQTGSGWETQYF. The DNA for the CDR3 is TGTGCCACCAGCAGACCTCAGACAGGGTCGGGATGGGAGACCCAGTACTTC.

The chain employs TRBV5-6 and TRBJ2-1; D is ambiguous. The V end was cut by 2 bases, the J end by 7 bases, with 13 bases between. Germline assignment: CDR1 SGHDT and CDR2 YYEEEE. The CDR3 totals 14 residues. The DNA for the CDR3 is TGTGCCAGCAGCTTCGGGTCCTTCGGTAATGAGCAGTTCTTC. Residues: CASSFGSFGNEQFF.

This clone occurred once. The gene calls are TRBV4-1 and TRBJ2-7, with D possibly matching TRBD1 (6 bases). The CDR3 totals 16 residues. Germline V gene lookup returns CDR1 MGHRA and CDR2 YSYEKL. V was trimmed by 0 bases and J by 3 bases, leaving 15 bases between them. CDR3 in amino acids: CASSQDQGHLGYEQYF. The CDR3 DNA sequence: TGCGCCAGCAGCCAAGATCAGGGACACTTGGGCTACGAGCAGTACTTC.

The chain links TRBV19 to TRBJ2-3; D ambiguous. The germline V gene has CDR1 LNHDA and CDR2 SQIVND (reference sequence). Trimming stripped 5 bases from V and 4 bases from J, with 19 bases between. CDR3 size: 16 residues. The DNA for the CDR3 is TGTGCCAGTAGTCTCCTGGTTAGCCGTGTCGCAGATACGCAGTATTTT. Translated, it gives CASSLLVSRVADTQYF.

The rearrangement links TRBV11-2 to TRBJ2-2, with D tentatively TRBD1 (6 bases). V gave up 5 bases and J gave up 6 bases, with 25 bases separating them. CDR1 SGHAT and CDR2 FQNNGV come from the germline V gene. This CDR3 is 18 amino acids long. The CDR3 DNA reads TGTGCCAGCAGCCCCACGGCAGGGGCCCGTCGAGTTTCCGGGGAGCTGTTTTTT. Translating it yields CASSPTAGARRVSGELFF. Supplemented by reference TRBV11-2 and TRBJ2-2, the full variable domain reads EAGVAQSPRYKIIEKRQSVAFWCNPISGHATLYWYQQILGQGPKLLIQFQNNGVVDDSQLPKDRFSAERLKGVDSTLKIQPAKLEDSAVYLCASSPTAGARRVSGELFFGEGSRLTVL.

The chain has TRBV29-1 and TRBJ2-6, with D possibly TRBD1 on 7 matching bases. The V and J ends lost 3 bases and 2 bases respectively, with 8 bases between them. The CDR3 extends over 14 amino acids. The germline V gene encodes CDR1 SQVTM and CDR2 ANQGSEA. The CDR3 region has the DNA TGCAGCGTTGACAGGGGGGCTGGGGCCAACGTCCTGACTTTC. Amino acids: CSVDRGAGANVLTF. Supplemented by reference TRBV29-1 and TRBJ2-6, the full variable domain reads SAVISQKPSRDICQRGTSLTIQCQVDSQVTMMFWYRQQPGQSLTLIATANQGSEATYESGFVIDKFPISRPNLTFSTLTVSNMSPEDSSIYLCSVDRGAGANVLTFGAGSRLTVL.